These 18 T cell receptor beta chains came from one sample sequenced in a study of blood T cell repertoires in COVID-19. Profiled with immunoSEQ multiplex PCR; TCRdb holds only in-frame clones, not every one. The sample gives about 160,000 clones, approximately 87% of which show up once; roughly 4% is in the top ten. Sequenced: peripheral blood. The receptors were sampled from a woman in her seventies with acute or convalescent COVID-19.

The chain carries TRBV10-3 and TRBJ1-2, with 8 bases matching TRBD1. With V trimmed by 6 bases and J by 4 bases, 4 bases remained unmatched. Looked up from germline, CDR1 is ENHRY and CDR2 is SYGVKD. The CDR3 totals 13 residues. CDR3 loop: CAISMTGVYGYTF. In DNA, the CDR3 is TGTGCCATCAGCATGACAGGGGTCTATGGCTACACCTTC.

There are a few counts of this clone. The rearrangement joins TRBV29-1 to TRBJ2-7; D call uncertain. From germline, CDR1 is SQVTM and CDR2 ANQGSEA. This CDR3 has 10 amino acids. V was trimmed by 6 bases and J by 6 bases, leaving 9 bases between them. The CDR3 region has the DNA TGCAGCGTGGTCGAGTTCGAGCAGTACTTC. The encoded protein is CSVVEFEQYF.

V and J are TRBV18 and TRBJ2-3; D possibly corresponds to TRBD1 (5 bases). V lost 4 bases, J lost 0 bases, and 14 bases lay in between. The CDR3 spans 16 residues. Germline-derived CDR1 and CDR2 are KGHSH and LQKENI. The CDR3 DNA reads as TGTGCCAGCTCACGTCGTTCAGGGTCGAGCACAGATACGCAGTATTTT. It specifies CASSRRSGSSTDTQYF.

The J gene is TRBJ2-7, the V gene TRBV28; 7 bases line up with TRBD2. CDR1 is MDHEN, CDR2 SYDVKM, per germline. This CDR3 has 15 amino acids. V trimming: 7 bases; J trimming: 4 bases; junction bases outside the gene matches: 13. The CDR3 nucleotides read TGTGCCAGCACCTTGGGAGGGAGTGGTTTATACGAGCAGTACTTC. This translates into CASTLGGSGLYEQYF.

This rearrangement joins TRBV5-6 to TRBJ2-1, with TRBD2 matching over 9 bases. V lost 4 bases and J lost 7; bases outside the gene matches: 12. The germline V gene has CDR1 SGHDT and CDR2 YYEEEE. The CDR3 has 16 residues. The CDR3: CASSLRSGRSSNEQFF. Written as DNA, the CDR3 is TGTGCCAGCAGCCTACGGAGCGGGAGGAGTTCTAATGAGCAGTTCTTC.

The chain joins TRBV6-2 or TRBV6-3 to TRBJ1-5; 9 bases are a match to TRBD1. J was trimmed by 4 bases and V by 1 base; bases with no gene match: 8. Germline V gene data show CDR1 as MNHEY and CDR2 as SVGEGT. The CDR3 runs to 17 residues. CDR3 region: CASSYFAGQGINQPQHF. The CDR3 nucleotides read TGTGCCAGCAGTTACTTCGCGGGACAGGGTATTAATCAGCCCCAGCATTTT.

This chain connects TRBV5-6 to TRBJ2-2; TRBD2 matches at 10 bases. The V and J ends lost 5 bases and 1 base, in that order; junction bases with no gene match: 8. This CDR3 comprises 17 residues. Germline V CDR1 and CDR2: SGHDT, YYEEEE. CDR3 DNA sequence: TGTGCCAGCAGACCAACTAGCGGGACTAAGAACACCGGGGAGCTGTTTTTT. It specifies CASRPTSGTKNTGELFF.

The chain joins TRBV7-9 to TRBJ2-1, with 10 nucleotides matching TRBD2. Looked up from germline, CDR1 is SEHNR and CDR2 is FQNEAQ (reference sequence). The CDR3 runs 16 residues. V trimming: 5 bases; J trimming: 2 bases; junction bases outside the gene matches: 6. CDR3 in DNA: TGTGCCAGCAGCCTTAGCGGGGGGCGGACCTACAATGAGCAGTTCTTC. This encodes CASSLSGGRTYNEQFF.

V usage is TRBV5-1 and J usage is TRBJ2-3, with 10 bases aligning to TRBD2. From germline, CDR1 is SGHRS and CDR2 YFSETQ. The V gene end was trimmed by 2 bases and the J gene end by 1 base; junction bases not matched to a gene: 4. The CDR3 is 16 residues long. DNA for the CDR3: TGCGCCAGCAGCTTTCTAGCGGGAGTGGGCACAGATACGCAGTATTTT. It translates to CASSFLAGVGTDTQYF.

This chain joins TRBV4-2 and TRBJ1-4, with a tentative D call TRBD1 (5 bases). Trimming took off 5 bases at V and 0 bases at J, with 16 bases between the two ends. This CDR3 is built from 17 residues. Germline CDR1 is LGHNA and CDR2 is YNFKEQ. This CDR3 is CASSYRAGDPTNEKLFF. The CDR3 DNA is TGTGCCAGCAGCTACAGAGCGGGGGACCCAACTAATGAAAAACTGTTTTTT.

V gene TRBV15 combines with J gene TRBJ2-2, with 7 bases lining up with TRBD1. The CDR3 runs to 17 residues. In germline, CDR1 is LNHNV, CDR2 YYDKDF (reference sequence). The junction had 9 bases not matched to a gene; V was cut back by 0 bases and J by 5 bases. The CDR3 loop reads CATSRDSKGAKTGELFF. The CDR3 DNA reads as TGTGCCACCAGCAGAGATTCGAAGGGGGCTAAGACCGGGGAGCTGTTTTTT.

The CDR3 bases are TGCGCCAGCAGCTCGGACAACACAGATACGCAGTATTTT. This encodes CASSSDNTDTQYF. The chain joins TRBV5-1 to TRBJ2-3; D is possibly TRBD1 (5 bases). V was shortened by 3 bases and J by 2 bases, with 7 bases between the two germline ends. This CDR3 region has 13 residues. Per germline, CDR1 SGHRS and CDR2 YFSETQ.

V usage is TRBV7-9 and J usage is TRBJ2-5; TRBD2 matches 11 bases. This CDR3 contains 14 residues. The V gene's germline CDR1 is SEHNR and CDR2 FQNEAQ (reference sequence). The V and J ends lost 5 bases and 10 bases, in that order; junction bases with no gene match: 9. CDR3: CASSRGLAEGDQYF. In DNA form, the CDR3 reads TGTGCCAGCAGCCGGGGACTAGCGGAAGGGGACCAGTACTTC.

CDR3 DNA sequence: TGTGCCAGCAGTTGGGCGGGGGGCTCCTACAATGAGCAGTTCTTC. Translated: CASSWAGGSYNEQFF. J is TRBJ2-1 and V is TRBV2; the match to TRBD2 covers 8 bases. V was clipped by 5 bases and J by 0 bases; unmatched bases: 3. The length of the CDR3 is 15 residues. Per the germline V gene, CDR1 is SNHLY and CDR2 is FYNNEI. Filled out from reference TRBV2 and TRBJ2-1, the complete variable domain reads EPEVTQTPSHQVTQMGQEVILRCVPISNHLYFYWYRQILGQKVEFLVSFYNNEISEKSEIFDDQFSVERPDGSNFTLKIRSTKLEDSAMYFCASSWAGGSYNEQFFGPGTRLTVL.

This chain uses TRBV5-1 with TRBJ2-2; tentatively, D is TRBD1 (6 bases). V was shortened by 4 bases and J by 4 bases, with 20 bases between the two germline ends. Germline V CDR1 and CDR2: SGHRS, YFSETQ. CDR3 length equals 17 residues. CDR3 nucleotide sequence: TGCGCCAGCAGCATCCAGTCGGGACACCTCACCACCGGGGAGCTGTTTTTT. This translates into CASSIQSGHLTTGELFF.

The chain uses TRBV5-1 and TRBJ1-2; D possibly corresponds to TRBD1 (5 bases). The CDR3 contains 15 residues. Trimming removed 4 bases at V and 8 bases at J, with 21 bases between. The germline V gene has CDR1 SGHRS and CDR2 YFSETQ. CDR3 in DNA: TGCGCCAGCAGCCCCGGTCGAATGGGGCTGATGGGCTACACCTTC. It specifies CASSPGRMGLMGYTF.

This rearrangement joins TRBV6-5 to TRBJ1-1; weak D call: TRBD1 (6 bases). This CDR3 spans 14 amino acids. V lost 5 bases to trimming and J lost 0 bases, with 10 bases between them. Germline CDR1 is MNHEY and CDR2 is SVGAGI. CDR3 sequence (DNA): TGTGCCAGCAGTCTGACAGGATTGAACACTGAAGCTTTCTTT. Translated, it gives CASSLTGLNTEAFF.

This sequence joins TRBV21-1 and TRBJ2-7; the DNA was not compared with TRBD2, the D call given in the table. TRBV21-1 is labeled a pseudogene. This CDR3 is built from 15 residues. DNA for the CDR3: TGTGCCAGCAGCAAAGCATCCCGGACTGGGAACGAGCAGTACTTC. It codes for CASSKASRTGNEQYF.